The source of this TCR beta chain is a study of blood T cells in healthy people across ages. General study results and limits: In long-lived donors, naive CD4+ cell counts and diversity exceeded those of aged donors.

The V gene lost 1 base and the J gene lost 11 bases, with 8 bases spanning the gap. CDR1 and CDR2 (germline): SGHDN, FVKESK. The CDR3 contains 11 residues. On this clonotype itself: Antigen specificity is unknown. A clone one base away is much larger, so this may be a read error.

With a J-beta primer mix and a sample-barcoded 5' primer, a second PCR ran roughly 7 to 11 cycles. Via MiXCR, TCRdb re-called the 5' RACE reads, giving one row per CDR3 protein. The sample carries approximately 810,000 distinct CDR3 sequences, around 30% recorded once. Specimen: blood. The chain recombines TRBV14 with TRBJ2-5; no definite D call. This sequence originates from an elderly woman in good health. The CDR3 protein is CASSQVGWQYF. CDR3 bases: TGTGCCAGCAGCCAAGTGGGGTGGCAGTACTTC. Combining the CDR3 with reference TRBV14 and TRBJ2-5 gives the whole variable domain EAGVTQFPSHSVIEKGQTVTLRCDPISGHDNLYWYRRVMGKEIKFLLHFVKESKQDESGMPNNRFLAERTGGTYSTLKVQPAELEDSGVYFCASSQVGWQYFGPGTRLLVL.